These T cell receptor beta chains were read from a single sample in a study of cytomegalovirus exposure and HLA in healthy donors. Only in-frame clones appear in the TCRdb table, and some are missing; sequencing was by immunoSEQ multiplex PCR. This repertoire shows 150,000 to 250,000 clones, 65% to 90% found once; its top ten account for about 2.2%. The sample was PBMCs. The receptors were gathered from a woman in her 50s in good health and CMV-seronegative. Each CDR3 is given with its conserved first and last residue. A D gene is named only where the DNA matches it firmly. Size is stated for part of the rows, as once, few or many counts, or as a class when the clone is expanded.

size	V	D	J	DNA	CDR3
-	TRBV18	-	TRBJ1-4	TGTGCCAGCTCACCTACAACTAATGAAAAACTGTTTTTT	CASSPTTNEKLFF
-	TRBV27	-	TRBJ2-7	TGTGCCAGCAGTTTCGGGGTTAACTACGAGCAGTACTTC	CASSFGVNYEQYF
-	TRBV7-9	TRBD1	TRBJ1-4	TGTGCCAGCAGCTTAGGCGACAGGGCTACTAATGAAAAACTGTTTTTT	CASSLGDRATNEKLFF
few	TRBV6-1	-	TRBJ1-1	TGTGCCAGCAGTGATCGGGGATTATCTGAAGCTTTCTTT	CASSDRGLSEAFF
once	TRBV27	-	TRBJ2-6	TGTGCCAGCAGTCCGGGGTTCTGGGGCTCTGGGGCCAACGTCCTGACTTTC	CASSPGFWGSGANVLTF
-	TRBV2	-	TRBJ1-5	TGTGCCAGCAGCCTTATTTCGACCGGGAGCAATCAGCCCCAGCATTTT	CASSLISTGSNQPQHF
-	TRBV4-2	-	TRBJ1-1	TGTGCCAGCAGCCAAGATCTATCTCCGAACACTGAAGCTTTCTTT	CASSQDLSPNTEAFF
-	TRBV30	-	TRBJ2-7	TGTGCCTGGAGTGAGCGGGTAGAGCAGTACTTC	CAWSERVEQYF
-	TRBV18	TRBD1	TRBJ1-1	TGTGCCAGCTCACCAGGACAGGCTGATGTCACTGAAGCTTTCTTT	CASSPGQADVTEAFF
-	TRBV7-2	TRBD1	TRBJ1-2	TGTGCCAGCAGCCTGGACAGGGGGAGTGGCTACACCTTC	CASSLDRGSGYTF
-	TRBV19	-	TRBJ2-5	TGTGCCAGTAGGAGCTCAGGGGCGCAAGAGACCCAGTACTTC	CASRSSGAQETQYF
-	TRBV5-5	-	TRBJ2-1	TGTGCCAGCAGCTTGGGGCTAGCAGCTTACAATGAGCAGTTCTTC	CASSLGLAAYNEQFF
-	TRBV5-6	-	TRBJ1-1	TGTGCCAGCAGCCCCGGTATCGGGAACACTGAAGCTTTCTTT	CASSPGIGNTEAFF
-	TRBV18	-	TRBJ1-1	TGTGCCAGCTCACCGCGAGACATTCCGAACACTGAAGCTTTCTTT	CASSPRDIPNTEAFF
-	TRBV5-6	-	TRBJ2-7	TGTGCCAGCAGCTTACAGATTTCCTACGAGCAGTACTTC	CASSLQISYEQYF
-	TRBV6-5	-	TRBJ1-1	TGTGCCAGCAGTTACTCTCCTACACCTCTAGGAACTGAAGCTTTCTTT	CASSYSPTPLGTEAFF
-	TRBV29-1	-	TRBJ1-2	TGCAGCGCTAAAACAGGGTTTGCGCGGGGCTACACCTTC	CSAKTGFARGYTF
once	TRBV5-1	TRBD1	TRBJ2-6	TGCGCCAGCAGGCGTCCAGGGGGCTCTGGGGCCAACGTCCTGACTTTC	CASRRPGGSGANVLTF
-	TRBV28	-	TRBJ2-3	TGTGCCAGCAGTGTTACAGGGTCGTCGGGCACAGATACGCAGTATTTT	CASSVTGSSGTDTQYF
-	TRBV4-2	-	TRBJ1-1	TGTGCCAGCAGCCAATCCACTCAGGGTAGCACTGAAGCTTTCTTT	CASSQSTQGSTEAFF
few	TRBV19	-	TRBJ2-2	TGTGCCAGTAGTATAGCTGCGGCTGCAGCCGGGGAGCTGTTTTTT	CASSIAAAAAGELFF
-	TRBV27	TRBD1	TRBJ2-1	TGTGCCAGCAGTTTATCAGCCAGGGGGAGCTACAATGAGCAGTTCTTC	CASSLSARGSYNEQFF
few	TRBV28	-	TRBJ2-1	TGTGCCAGCAGATTAAGCGGAGCTAACAATGAGCAGTTCTTC	CASRLSGANNEQFF
-	TRBV5-1	TRBD2	TRBJ2-5	TGCGCCAGCAGCTTGGGACTAGCGGGGCGGGAGACCCAGTACTTC	CASSLGLAGRETQYF
-	TRBV5-6	TRBD2	TRBJ2-1	TGTGCCAGCAGCTTAGGGCAGGGACTAGGTGAGCAGTTCTTC	CASSLGQGLGEQFF
-	TRBV7-8	TRBD1	TRBJ1-2	TGTGCCAGCCGCGGACAGGGGTACACCTTC	CASRGQGYTF
-	TRBV19	TRBD2	TRBJ2-3	TGTGCCAGTAGTAATCGACTAGCGGGACGAACAGATACGCAGTATTTT	CASSNRLAGRTDTQYF
-	TRBV4-1	TRBD1	TRBJ2-2	TGCGCCAGCAGCCAAGGGCCTCCCAAGGGGGCTGGGGAGCTGTTTTTT	CASSQGPPKGAGELFF
-	TRBV7-9	TRBD2	TRBJ2-3	TGTGCCAGCAGCTTATCGAGCGGGAGCGGAGATACGCAGTATTTT	CASSLSSGSGDTQYF
-	TRBV29-1	TRBD1	TRBJ1-5	TGCAGCGTCGGGACAGGGTTTGGTCAGCCCCAGCATTTT	CSVGTGFGQPQHF
-	TRBV9	-	TRBJ2-1	TGTGCCAGCAGCGTAGCTCTCTATACAGGGAGCTCCTACAATGAGCAGTTCTTC	CASSVALYTGSSYNEQFF
-	TRBV28	-	TRBJ1-5	TGTGCCAGCAGTTTGGCCAGGGGCCTTAGCAATCAGCCCCAGCATTTT	CASSLARGLSNQPQHF
-	TRBV7-9	TRBD2	TRBJ2-1	TGTGCCAGCAGCCCCGGGACTAGCGGAACATTCTCCTACAATGAGCAGTTCTTC	CASSPGTSGTFSYNEQFF
once	TRBV19	TRBD2	TRBJ2-3	TGTGCCAGTAGTGTACCCCCTGGACTAGCGGGAGGGGGAACCGATACGCAGTATTTT	CASSVPPGLAGGGTDTQYF
-	TRBV9	TRBD2	TRBJ2-1	TGTGCCAGCAGCGTAGGGACTAGCTCTAACAATGAGCAGTTCTTC	CASSVGTSSNNEQFF
-	TRBV10-2	-	TRBJ2-4	TGCGCCAGCGTTGAACGTAGATTACCTCCGGCCAAAAACATTCAGTACTTC	CASVERRLPPAKNIQYF
once	TRBV28	TRBD1	TRBJ2-7	TGTGCCAGCACCAGGACAGGCCGGAGGTCCTACGAGCAGTACTTC	CASTRTGRRSYEQYF
once	TRBV5-5	TRBD1	TRBJ1-5	TGTGCCAGCAGCCGACAGGGGAGGATAGGCAATCAGCCCCAGCATTTT	CASSRQGRIGNQPQHF
-	TRBV4-3	-	TRBJ2-4	TGCGCCAGCAGCCAAGGGGGGGACTTAGCCAAAAACATTCAGTACTTC	CASSQGGDLAKNIQYF
-	TRBV5-1	-	TRBJ1-4	TGCGCCAGCAGCTTGGCCCTAAATGAAAAACTGTTTTTT	CASSLALNEKLFF
-	TRBV4-2	TRBD2	TRBJ2-7	TGTGCCAGCAGCCCCGTTCCGGGAGGATCCTACGAGCAGTACTTC	CASSPVPGGSYEQYF
-	TRBV11-1	-	TRBJ2-1	TGTGCCAGCACACCTCGCCATAGCTCCTACAATGAGCAGTTCTTC	CASTPRHSSYNEQFF